One sample yielded the 11 T cell receptor beta chains listed below, sequenced in a study of blood T cell repertoires in COVID-19. Some clones are missing from TCRdb's copy, which holds only in-frame ones; the method was immunoSEQ multiplex PCR. The repertoire holds fewer than 250,000 clones, with around 86% as singletons. The source material was PBMCs or T cells enriched from blood (not recorded which). The receptors here all came from a young man in a cohort exposed to, infected with or recovered from COVID-19 (not recorded which).

The chain is built from TRBV5-1 and TRBJ1-1; a possible D gene is TRBD1 (5 bases). The V gene lost 5 bases and the J gene lost 8 bases, with 16 bases spanning the gap. In germline, CDR1 is SGHRS, CDR2 YFSETQ. The CDR3 loop spans 13 amino acids. For the CDR3, the DNA is TGCGCCAGCAGAAGGGACTCCTTAACAGAAGCTTTCTTT. The encoded protein is CASRRDSLTEAFF.

This clone was counted a single time. The chain is built from TRBV7-2 and TRBJ1-2; no definite D call. This CDR3 comprises 16 residues. V lost 5 bases to trimming and J lost 0 bases, with 16 bases between them. CDR1 is SGHTA and CDR2 is FQGNSA in the germline V gene. CDR3 protein: CASSTHREITNYGYTF. For the CDR3, the DNA is TGTGCCAGCAGCACCCATAGAGAGATTACTAACTATGGCTACACCTTC.

This chain connects TRBV2 to TRBJ2-7; D call uncertain. Trimming left V 8 bases short and J 7 bases short, with 3 bases between. The CDR3 is 8 amino acids. The germline gives CDR1 SNHLY, CDR2 FYNNEI. As DNA, the CDR3 is TGTGCCAGCGAGGAGCAGTACTTC. Its translation is CASEEQYF.

This chain links TRBV14 with TRBJ2-1, with D possibly TRBD1 on 5 matching bases. The ends were cut back, 0 bases at V and 7 bases at J, with 10 bases in the middle. The CDR3 consists of 14 residues. Germline V CDR1 and CDR2: SGHDN, FVKESK. DNA for the CDR3: TGTGCCAGCAGCCAAGACAGGGCCAGAAATGAGCAGTTCTTC. Translation: CASSQDRARNEQFF.

The rearrangement links TRBV7-9 to TRBJ1-1; 7 bases align to TRBD1. The germline CDR1 and CDR2 sequences are SEHNR and FQNEAQ (reference sequence). Trimming cost V 6 bases and J 2 bases; bases outside gene matches: 9. The CDR3 totals 15 residues. Written as DNA, the CDR3 is TGTGCCAGCAGTACCTTCGACAGGGAAAACACTGAAGCTTTCTTT. This gives the protein CASSTFDRENTEAFF.

This clone was seen just once. This chain uses TRBV5-4 with TRBJ2-1; a weak D match, TRBD2 (6 bases). The germline V gene has CDR1 SGHNT and CDR2 YYREEE (reference sequence). There are 12 residues in the CDR3. V shed 3 bases and J shed 10 bases, with 11 bases lying between them. CDR3: CASSSPGGEQFF. Here the CDR3 DNA reads TGTGCCAGCAGCTCACCAGGAGGGGAGCAGTTCTTC.

The J gene is TRBJ2-1, the V gene TRBV15, with D perhaps TRBD2 (6 bases). The CDR3 is made up of 15 amino acids. Deletions cut 3 bases from V and 2 bases from J, with 11 bases between. CDR1 is LNHNV, CDR2 YYDKDF, per germline (reference sequence). The CDR3 DNA reads TGTGCCACCAGCAGGCGGGACCCCGCCTACAATGAGCAGTTCTTC. Translated: CATSRRDPAYNEQFF.

This chain connects TRBV7-2 to TRBJ2-7, with TRBD2 identical over 12 bases. V shed 5 bases, J shed 7 bases, and the junction held 9 bases outside the gene matches. The CDR3 spans 15 residues. Germline V CDR1 and CDR2: SGHTA, FQGNSA. CDR3 sequence reads: CASSLRLAGVYEQYF. In nucleotides, the CDR3 is TGTGCCAGCAGCCTCAGACTAGCGGGAGTATATGAGCAGTACTTC.

To note about this clone: Within the sample, other DNA sequences also encode this same CDR3. The chain joins TRBV27 to TRBJ1-1, with 11 bases that match TRBD1. Per germline, CDR1 MNHEY and CDR2 SMNVEV (reference sequence). This CDR3 comprises 15 residues. V gave up 5 bases and J gave up 5 bases; unmatched junction bases: 7. The CDR3 spells CASSPRTGGFTEAFF. CDR3 sequence (DNA): TGTGCCAGCAGTCCTAGGACAGGGGGCTTTACTGAAGCTTTCTTT.

This chain connects TRBV6-5 to TRBJ2-7, with D perhaps TRBD2 (6 bases). The CDR3 has 15 residues. Deletions cut 7 bases from V and 5 bases from J, with 21 bases between. Germline loops: CDR1 MNHEY, CDR2 SVGAGI. CDR3: CASTHTGTQSDEQYF. CDR3 DNA sequence: TGTGCCAGCACCCACACCGGGACTCAGAGCGACGAGCAGTACTTC.

V gene TRBV5-5 combines with J gene TRBJ2-1, with 9 bases aligning to TRBD2. The CDR3 covers 15 residues. After removal of 5 bases from V and 4 bases from J, the junction contained 7 bases not matched to a gene. From germline, CDR1 is SGHKS and CDR2 YYEKEE (reference sequence). CDR3 loop: CASSPLAGMYNEQFF. The CDR3 DNA sequence: TGTGCCAGCAGTCCCCTAGCGGGAATGTACAATGAGCAGTTCTTC.